This TCR beta chain was obtained from a study of blood T cell repertoires in COVID-19. Study-level information: The samples span acute and convalescent COVID-19 from the United States, Italy and Spain. T cells, B-cell-depleted T cells, or PBMCs supplied cDNA or gDNA.

The CDR3 is made up of 15 amino acids. The V and J ends lost 5 bases and 10 bases, in that order; junction bases with no gene match: 9. CDR1 LNHDA and CDR2 SQIVND come from the germline V gene (reference sequence). In the study's own analysis: Researchers report that nucleated cell counts were estimated from reference gene primer amplification. Profiled with immunoSEQ multiplex PCR; TCRdb holds only in-frame clones, not every one. V, J and clone size derive from that table, while D and trimming were established from the DNA sequence. The table lists some 150,000 clones, around 88% of them singletons.

J is TRBJ1-6 and V is TRBV19, with 9 positions matching TRBD1. This clonotype originated in a man in his sixties with active or convalescent COVID-19. Sequenced sample: peripheral blood. The CDR3 nucleotides read TGTGCCAGTAGTCGGACAGGGGATTCGGAGTCACCCCTCCACTTT. This codes for CASSRTGDSESPLHF.